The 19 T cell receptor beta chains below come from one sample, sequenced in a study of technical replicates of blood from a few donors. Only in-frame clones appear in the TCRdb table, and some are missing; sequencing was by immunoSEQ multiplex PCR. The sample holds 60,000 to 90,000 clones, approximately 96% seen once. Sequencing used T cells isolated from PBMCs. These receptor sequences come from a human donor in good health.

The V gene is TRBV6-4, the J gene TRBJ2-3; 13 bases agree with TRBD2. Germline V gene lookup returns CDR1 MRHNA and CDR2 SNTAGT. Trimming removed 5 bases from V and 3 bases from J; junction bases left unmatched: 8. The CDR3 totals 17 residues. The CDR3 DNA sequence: TGTGCCAGCAGTCCAGGGCGGACTAGCGGGGGAACAGATACGCAGTATTTT. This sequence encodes CASSPGRTSGGTDTQYF.

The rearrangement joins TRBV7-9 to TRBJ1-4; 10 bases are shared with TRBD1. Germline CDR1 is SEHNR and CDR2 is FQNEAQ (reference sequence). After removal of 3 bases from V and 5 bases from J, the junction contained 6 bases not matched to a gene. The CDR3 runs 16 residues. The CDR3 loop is CASSFDPGQGNEKLFF. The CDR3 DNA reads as TGTGCCAGCAGCTTCGACCCGGGACAGGGGAATGAAAAACTGTTTTTT.

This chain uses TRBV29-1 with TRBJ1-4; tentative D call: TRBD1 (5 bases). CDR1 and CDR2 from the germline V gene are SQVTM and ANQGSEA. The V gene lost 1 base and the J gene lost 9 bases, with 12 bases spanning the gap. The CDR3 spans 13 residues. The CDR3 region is CSVEAEQGQKLFF. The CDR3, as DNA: TGCAGCGTTGAAGCCGAGCAGGGCCAAAAACTGTTTTTT.

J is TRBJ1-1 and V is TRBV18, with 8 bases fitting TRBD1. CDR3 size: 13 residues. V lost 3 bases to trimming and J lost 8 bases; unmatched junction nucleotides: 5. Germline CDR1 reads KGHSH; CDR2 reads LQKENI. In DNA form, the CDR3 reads TGTGCCAGCTCACCTGGTCGGGACAGGGAAGCTTTCTTT. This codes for CASSPGRDREAFF.

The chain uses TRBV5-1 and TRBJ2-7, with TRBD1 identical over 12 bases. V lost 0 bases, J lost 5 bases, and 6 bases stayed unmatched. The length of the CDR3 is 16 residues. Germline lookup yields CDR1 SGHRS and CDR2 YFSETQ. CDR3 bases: TGCGCCAGCAGCTTGGCATCTGGGACAGGGGGCAACGAGCAGTACTTC. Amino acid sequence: CASSLASGTGGNEQYF.

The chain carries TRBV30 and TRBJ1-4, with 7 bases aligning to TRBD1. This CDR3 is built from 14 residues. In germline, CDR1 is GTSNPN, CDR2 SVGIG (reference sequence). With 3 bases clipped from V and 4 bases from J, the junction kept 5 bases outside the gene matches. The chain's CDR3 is CAWRRGQFNEKLFF. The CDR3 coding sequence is TGTGCCTGGAGGAGGGGACAGTTTAATGAAAAACTGTTTTTT. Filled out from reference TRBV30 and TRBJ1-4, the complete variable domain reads SQTIHQWPATLVQPVGSPLSLECTVEGTSNPNLYWYRQAAGRGLQLLFYSVGIGQISSEVPQNLSASRPQDRQFILSSKKLLLSDSGFYLCAWRRGQFNEKLFFGSGTQLSVL.

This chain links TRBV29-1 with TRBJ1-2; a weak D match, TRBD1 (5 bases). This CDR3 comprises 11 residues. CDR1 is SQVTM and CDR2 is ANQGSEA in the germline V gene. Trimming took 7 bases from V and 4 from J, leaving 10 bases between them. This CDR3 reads CSAVTAYGYTF. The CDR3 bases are TGCAGCGCTGTGACAGCCTATGGCTACACCTTC.

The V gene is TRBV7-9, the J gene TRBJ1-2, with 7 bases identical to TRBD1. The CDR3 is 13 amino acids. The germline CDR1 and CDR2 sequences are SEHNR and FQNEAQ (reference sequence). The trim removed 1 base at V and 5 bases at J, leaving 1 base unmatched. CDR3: CASSLGGQYGYTF. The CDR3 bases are TGTGCCAGCAGCTTAGGGGGACAGTATGGCTACACCTTC.

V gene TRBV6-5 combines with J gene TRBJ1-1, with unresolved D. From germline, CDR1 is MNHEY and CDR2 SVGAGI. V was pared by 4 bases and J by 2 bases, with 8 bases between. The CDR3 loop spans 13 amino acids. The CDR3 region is CASSFFKNTEAFF. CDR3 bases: TGTGCCAGCAGTTTCTTTAAAAACACTGAAGCTTTCTTT.

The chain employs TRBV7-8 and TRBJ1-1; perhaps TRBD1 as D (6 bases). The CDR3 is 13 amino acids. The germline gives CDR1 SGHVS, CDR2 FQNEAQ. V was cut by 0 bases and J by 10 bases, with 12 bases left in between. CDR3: CASSLALDSSAFF. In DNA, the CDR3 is TGTGCCAGCAGCTTAGCCCTGGACAGCTCAGCTTTCTTT.

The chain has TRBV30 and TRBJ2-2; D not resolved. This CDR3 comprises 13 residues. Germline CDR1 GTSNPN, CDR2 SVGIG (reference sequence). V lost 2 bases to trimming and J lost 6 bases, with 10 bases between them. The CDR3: CAWSPRLSGELFF. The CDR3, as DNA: TGTGCCTGGAGTCCTCGACTGTCCGGGGAGCTGTTTTTT.

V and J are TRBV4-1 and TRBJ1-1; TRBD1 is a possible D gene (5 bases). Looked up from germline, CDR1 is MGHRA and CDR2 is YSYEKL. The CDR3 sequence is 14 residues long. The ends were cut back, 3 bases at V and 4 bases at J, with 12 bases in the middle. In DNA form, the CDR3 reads TGCGCCAGCAGCCACAGGGAGGGTTCCACTGAAGCTTTCTTT. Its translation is CASSHREGSTEAFF.

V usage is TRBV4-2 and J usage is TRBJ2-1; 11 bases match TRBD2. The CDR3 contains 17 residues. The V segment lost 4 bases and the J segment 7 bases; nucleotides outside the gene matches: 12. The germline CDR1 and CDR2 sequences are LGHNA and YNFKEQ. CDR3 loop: CASSLLGLAGGSNEQFF. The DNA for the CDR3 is TGTGCCAGCAGCCTGTTGGGGCTAGCGGGAGGAAGTAATGAGCAGTTCTTC.

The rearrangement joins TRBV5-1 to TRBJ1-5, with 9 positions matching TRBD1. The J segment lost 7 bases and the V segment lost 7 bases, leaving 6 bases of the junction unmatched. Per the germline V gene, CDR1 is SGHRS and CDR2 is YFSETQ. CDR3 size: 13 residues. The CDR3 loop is CASQLDRGQPQHF. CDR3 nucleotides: TGCGCCAGCCAACTAGACAGGGGGCAGCCCCAGCATTTT.

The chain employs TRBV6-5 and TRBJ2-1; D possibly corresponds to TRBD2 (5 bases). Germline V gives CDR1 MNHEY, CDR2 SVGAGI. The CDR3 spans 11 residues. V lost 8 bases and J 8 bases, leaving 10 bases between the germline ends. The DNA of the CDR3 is TGTGCCAGCGCTCGAGGGTATGAGCAGTTCTTC. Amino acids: CASARGYEQFF.

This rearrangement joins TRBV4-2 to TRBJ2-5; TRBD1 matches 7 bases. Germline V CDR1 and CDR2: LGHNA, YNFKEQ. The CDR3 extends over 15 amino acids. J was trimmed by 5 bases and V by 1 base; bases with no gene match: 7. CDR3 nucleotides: TGTGCCAGCAGCCAAGGGTTAGCAGGGGGTGAGACCCAGTACTTC. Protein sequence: CASSQGLAGGETQYF.

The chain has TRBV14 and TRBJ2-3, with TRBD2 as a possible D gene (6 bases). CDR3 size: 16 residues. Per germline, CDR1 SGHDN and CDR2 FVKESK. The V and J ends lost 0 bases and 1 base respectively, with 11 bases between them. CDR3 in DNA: TGTGCCAGCAGCCAAGAGGGACTGCCTCGCACAGATACGCAGTATTTT. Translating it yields CASSQEGLPRTDTQYF.

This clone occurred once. CDR3 in DNA: TGTGCCAGCAGTTACGGGCTAGCGGTACAAGAGACCCAGTACTTC. It specifies CASSYGLAVQETQYF. The chain carries TRBV6-5 and TRBJ2-5; 7 nucleotides match TRBD2. The germline V gene encodes CDR1 MNHEY and CDR2 SVGAGI. This CDR3 has 15 residues. Trimming took 2 bases from V and 2 from J; bases not matched to a gene: 5.

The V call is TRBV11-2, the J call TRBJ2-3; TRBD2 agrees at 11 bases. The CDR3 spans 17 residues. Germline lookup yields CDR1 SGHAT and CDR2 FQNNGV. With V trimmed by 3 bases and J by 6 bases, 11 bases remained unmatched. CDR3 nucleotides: TGTGCCAGCAGCTTTCTGTCTACTAGCGGGAGATATGATACGCAGTATTTT. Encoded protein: CASSFLSTSGRYDTQYF.